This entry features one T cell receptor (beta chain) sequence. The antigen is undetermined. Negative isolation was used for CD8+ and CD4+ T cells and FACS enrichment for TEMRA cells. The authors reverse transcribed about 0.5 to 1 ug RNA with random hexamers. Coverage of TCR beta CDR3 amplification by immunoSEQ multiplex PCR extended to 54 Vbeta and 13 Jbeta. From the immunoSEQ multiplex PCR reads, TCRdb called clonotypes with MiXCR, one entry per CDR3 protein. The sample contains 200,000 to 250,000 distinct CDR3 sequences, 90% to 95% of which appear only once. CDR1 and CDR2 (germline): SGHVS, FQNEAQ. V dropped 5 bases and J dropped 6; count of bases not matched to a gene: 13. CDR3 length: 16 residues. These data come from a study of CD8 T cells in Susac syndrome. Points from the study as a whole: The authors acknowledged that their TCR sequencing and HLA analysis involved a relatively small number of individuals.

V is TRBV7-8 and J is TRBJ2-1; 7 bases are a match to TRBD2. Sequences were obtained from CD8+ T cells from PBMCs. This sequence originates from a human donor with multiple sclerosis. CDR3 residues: CASSPRWVGGTNEQFF. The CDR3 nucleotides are TGTGCCAGCAGCCCTAGGTGGGTCGGGGGGACCAATGAGCAGTTCTTC. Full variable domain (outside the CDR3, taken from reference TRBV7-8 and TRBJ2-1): GAGVSQSPRYKVAKRGQDVALRCDPISGHVSLFWYQQALGQGPEFLTYFQNEAQLDKSGLPSDRFFAERPEGSVSTLKIQRTQQEDSAVYLCASSPRWVGGTNEQFFGPGTRLTVL.